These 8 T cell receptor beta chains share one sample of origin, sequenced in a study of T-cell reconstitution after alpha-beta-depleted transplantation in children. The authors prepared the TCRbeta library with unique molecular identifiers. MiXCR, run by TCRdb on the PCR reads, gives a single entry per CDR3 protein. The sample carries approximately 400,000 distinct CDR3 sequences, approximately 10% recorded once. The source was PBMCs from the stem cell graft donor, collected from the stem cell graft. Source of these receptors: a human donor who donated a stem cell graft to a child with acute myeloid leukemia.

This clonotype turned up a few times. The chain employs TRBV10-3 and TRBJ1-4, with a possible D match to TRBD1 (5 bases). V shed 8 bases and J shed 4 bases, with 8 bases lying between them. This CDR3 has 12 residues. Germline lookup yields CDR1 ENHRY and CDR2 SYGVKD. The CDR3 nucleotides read TGTGCCATCTCCAGGGATAATGAAAAACTGTTTTTT. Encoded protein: CAISRDNEKLFF.

The CDR3 coding sequence is TGTGCCAGCAGTTTATCCCTAGCGGGAGCGAACACCGGGGAGCTGTTTTTT. Protein: CASSLSLAGANTGELFF. The chain employs TRBV27 and TRBJ2-2; 10 bases match TRBD2. There are 17 residues in the CDR3. Germline V gene sequence: CDR1 MNHEY, CDR2 SMNVEV (reference sequence). Trimming at V came to 0 bases and at J to 0 bases, leaving 1 base not matched to a gene.

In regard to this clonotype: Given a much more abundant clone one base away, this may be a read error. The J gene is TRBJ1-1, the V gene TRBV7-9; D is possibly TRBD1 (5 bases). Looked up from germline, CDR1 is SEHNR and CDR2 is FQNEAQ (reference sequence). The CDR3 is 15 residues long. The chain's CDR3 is CANSLLERGDTEAFF. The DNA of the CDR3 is TGTGCCAACAGCTTACTGGAGAGGGGAGACACTGAAGCTTTCTTT.

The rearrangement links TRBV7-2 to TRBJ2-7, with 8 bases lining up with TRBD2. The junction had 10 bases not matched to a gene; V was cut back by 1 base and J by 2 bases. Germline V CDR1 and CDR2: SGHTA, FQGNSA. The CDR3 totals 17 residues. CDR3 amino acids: CASSLGVRAGGTYEQYF. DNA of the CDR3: TGTGCCAGCAGCTTAGGGGTACGGGCGGGAGGAACCTACGAGCAGTACTTC.

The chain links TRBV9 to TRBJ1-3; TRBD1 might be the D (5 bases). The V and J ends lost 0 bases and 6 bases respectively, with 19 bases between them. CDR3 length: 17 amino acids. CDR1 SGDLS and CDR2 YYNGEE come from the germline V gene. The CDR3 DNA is TGTGCCAGCAGCGTAGGGGCCCTCTGGGGGACTGTAAACACCATATATTTT. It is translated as CASSVGALWGTVNTIYF.

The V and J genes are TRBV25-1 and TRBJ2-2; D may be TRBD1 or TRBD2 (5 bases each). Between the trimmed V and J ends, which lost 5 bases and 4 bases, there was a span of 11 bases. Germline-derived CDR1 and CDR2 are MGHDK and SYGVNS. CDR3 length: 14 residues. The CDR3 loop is CASSPGRSTGELFF. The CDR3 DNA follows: TGTGCCAGCAGTCCGGGACGTAGCACCGGGGAGCTGTTTTTT.

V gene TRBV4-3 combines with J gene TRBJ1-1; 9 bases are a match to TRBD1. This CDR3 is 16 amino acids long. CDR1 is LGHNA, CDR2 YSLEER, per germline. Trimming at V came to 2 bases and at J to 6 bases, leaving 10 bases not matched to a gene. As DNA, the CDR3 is TGCGCCAGCAGCCAAATGAACAGGGGGCCGAGCGCTGAAGCTTTCTTT. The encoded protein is CASSQMNRGPSAEAFF.

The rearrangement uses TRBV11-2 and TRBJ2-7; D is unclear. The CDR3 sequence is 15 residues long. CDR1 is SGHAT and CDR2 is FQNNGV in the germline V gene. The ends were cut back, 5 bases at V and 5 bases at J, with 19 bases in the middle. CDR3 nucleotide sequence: TGTGCCAGCAGCCGGGCGCGCCTCCCTCGGCACGAGCAGTACTTC. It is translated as CASSRARLPRHEQYF.